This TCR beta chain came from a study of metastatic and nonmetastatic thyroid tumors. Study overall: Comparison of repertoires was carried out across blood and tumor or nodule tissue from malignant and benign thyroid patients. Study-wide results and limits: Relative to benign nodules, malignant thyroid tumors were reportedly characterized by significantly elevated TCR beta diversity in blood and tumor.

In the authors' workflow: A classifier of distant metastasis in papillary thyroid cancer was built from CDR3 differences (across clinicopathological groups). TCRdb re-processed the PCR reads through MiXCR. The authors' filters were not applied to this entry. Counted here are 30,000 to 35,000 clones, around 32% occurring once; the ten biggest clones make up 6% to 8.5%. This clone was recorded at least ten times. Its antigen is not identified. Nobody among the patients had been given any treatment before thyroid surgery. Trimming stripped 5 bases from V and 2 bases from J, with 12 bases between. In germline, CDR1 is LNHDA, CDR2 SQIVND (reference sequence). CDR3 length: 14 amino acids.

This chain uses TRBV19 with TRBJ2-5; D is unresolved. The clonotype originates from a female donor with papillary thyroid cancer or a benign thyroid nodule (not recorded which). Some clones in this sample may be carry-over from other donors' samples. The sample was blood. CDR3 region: CASSQTYTQETQYF. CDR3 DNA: TGTGCCAGTAGTCAGACCTACACGCAAGAGACCCAGTACTTC.